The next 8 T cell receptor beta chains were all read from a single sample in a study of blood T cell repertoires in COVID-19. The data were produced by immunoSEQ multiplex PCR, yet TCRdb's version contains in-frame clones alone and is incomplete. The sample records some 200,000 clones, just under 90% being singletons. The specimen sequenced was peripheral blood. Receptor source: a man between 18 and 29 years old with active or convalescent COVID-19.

CDR3 DNA: TGTGCCAGCAGCTTAGACCCGGGACAATTCACCGGGGAGCTGTTTTTT. Translation gives CASSLDPGQFTGELFF. This chain joins TRBV7-2 and TRBJ2-2; maybe TRBD1 (6 bases). The CDR3 sequence is 16 residues long. Germline V gene sequence: CDR1 SGHTA, CDR2 FQGNSA. Trimming took off 1 base at V and 4 bases at J, with 13 bases between the two ends.

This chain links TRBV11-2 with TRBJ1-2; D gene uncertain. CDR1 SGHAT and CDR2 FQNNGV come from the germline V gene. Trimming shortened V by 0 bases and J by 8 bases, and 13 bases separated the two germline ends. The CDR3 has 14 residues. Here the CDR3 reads CASSLDSYGLGYTF. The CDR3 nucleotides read TGTGCCAGCAGCTTAGATTCCTATGGACTCGGCTACACCTTC.

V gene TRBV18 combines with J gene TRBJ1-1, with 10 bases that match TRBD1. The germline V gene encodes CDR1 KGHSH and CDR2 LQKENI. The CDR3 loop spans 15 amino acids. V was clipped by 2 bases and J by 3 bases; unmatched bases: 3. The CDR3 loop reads CASSPTGQGYTEAFF. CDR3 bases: TGTGCCAGCTCACCAACGGGACAGGGGTACACTGAAGCTTTCTTT.

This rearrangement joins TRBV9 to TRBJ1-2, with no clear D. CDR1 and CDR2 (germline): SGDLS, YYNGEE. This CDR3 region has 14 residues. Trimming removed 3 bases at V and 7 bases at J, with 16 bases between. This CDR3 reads CASSATLTPSGYTF. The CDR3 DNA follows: TGTGCCAGCAGCGCAACACTAACCCCCTCTGGCTACACCTTC.

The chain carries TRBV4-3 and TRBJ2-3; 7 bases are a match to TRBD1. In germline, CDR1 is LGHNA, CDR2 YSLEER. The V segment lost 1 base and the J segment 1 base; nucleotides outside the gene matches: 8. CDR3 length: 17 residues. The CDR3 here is CASSQAPQGERTDTQYF. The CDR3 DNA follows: TGCGCCAGCAGCCAAGCCCCCCAGGGGGAGCGCACAGATACGCAGTATTTT.

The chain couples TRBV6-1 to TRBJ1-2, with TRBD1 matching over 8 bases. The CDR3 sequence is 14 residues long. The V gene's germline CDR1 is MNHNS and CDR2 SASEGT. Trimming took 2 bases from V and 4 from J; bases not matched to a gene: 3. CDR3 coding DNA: TGTGCCAGCAGTGAACCAGGGGGCAGCTATGGCTACACCTTC. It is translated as CASSEPGGSYGYTF.

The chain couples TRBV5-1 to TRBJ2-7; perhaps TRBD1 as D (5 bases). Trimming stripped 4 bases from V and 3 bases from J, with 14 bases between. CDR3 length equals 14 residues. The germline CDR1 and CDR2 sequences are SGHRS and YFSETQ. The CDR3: CASSPSDNYYEQYF. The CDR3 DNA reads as TGCGCCAGCAGCCCTTCGGACAATTACTACGAGCAGTACTTC.

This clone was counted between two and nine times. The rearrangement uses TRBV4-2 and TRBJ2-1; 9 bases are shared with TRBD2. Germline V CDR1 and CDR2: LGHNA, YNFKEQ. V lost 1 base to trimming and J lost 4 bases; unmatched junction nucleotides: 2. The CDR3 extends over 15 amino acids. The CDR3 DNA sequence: TGTGCCAGCAGCCAAGCGCGGGAGGGGTACAATGAGCAGTTCTTC. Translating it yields CASSQAREGYNEQFF.